The present TCR beta chain was sequenced within a study of blood T cell repertoires in COVID-19. At the level of the study: Nucleic acid was either cDNA or gDNA, and it came from T cells, B-cell-depleted T cells, or PBMCs.

This CDR3 contains 12 residues. Produced via immunoSEQ multiplex PCR; TCRdb's table is partial and in-frame only. In the table there are roughly 150,000 clones, 80% of which are singletons. This receptor was taken from a woman aged 45-65 years with acute or convalescent COVID-19. The rearrangement uses TRBV12-2 and TRBJ2-7; the table's TRBD2 call for D was not verified on the DNA. TRBV12-2 is assigned pseudogene status. Sequenced sample: peripheral blood. The CDR3 region is CGASSGPNEQYF. The CDR3 region has the DNA TGTGGTGCTAGTAGCGGACCCAACGAGCAGTACTTC.